This T cell receptor (beta chain) was documented in a study of cytomegalovirus exposure and HLA in healthy donors. Overall study context: HLA-typed donors were the source of about 85 million unique TCRs held in an early data release. Study outcomes and limitations: TCR beta V segments were, for the most part, productive about 90% or about 30% of the time in an earlier analysis.

The PCR used 60 Vbeta and 13 Jbeta primers. The table came from immunoSEQ multiplex PCR; TCRdb's copy has only in-frame clones and leaves some out. The sample has 150,000 or so clones, approximately 79% seen once. On this clone itself: Antigen: not known.

There are 12 residues in the CDR3. CDR1 is SGHAT, CDR2 FQNNGV, per germline. V was trimmed by 0 bases and J by 9 bases, leaving 6 bases between them. This chain links TRBV11-2 with TRBJ2-1; D is unclear. Material: PBMCs. This sequence originates from a man younger than 35 in good health and CMV-seropositive. The CDR3 reads CASSLDMSEQFF. CDR3 in DNA: TGTGCCAGCAGCTTAGATATGAGTGAGCAGTTCTTC.